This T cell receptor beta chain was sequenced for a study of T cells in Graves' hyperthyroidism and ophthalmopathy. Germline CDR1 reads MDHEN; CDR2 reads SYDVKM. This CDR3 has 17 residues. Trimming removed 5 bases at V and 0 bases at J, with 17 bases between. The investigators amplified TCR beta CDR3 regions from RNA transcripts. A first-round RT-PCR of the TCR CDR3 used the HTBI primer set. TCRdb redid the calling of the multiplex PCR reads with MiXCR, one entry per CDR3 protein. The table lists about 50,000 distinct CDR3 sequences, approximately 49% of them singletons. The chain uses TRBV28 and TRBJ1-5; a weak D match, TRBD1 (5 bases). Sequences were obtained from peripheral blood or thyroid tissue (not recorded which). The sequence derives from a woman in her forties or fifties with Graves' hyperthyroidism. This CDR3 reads CASSTETVIYSNQPQHF. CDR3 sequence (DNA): TGTGCCAGCAGTACCGAGACAGTCATATATAGCAATCAGCCCCAGCATTTT. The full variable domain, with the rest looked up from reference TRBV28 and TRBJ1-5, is DVKVTQSSRYLVKRTGEKVFLECVQDMDHENMFWYRQDPGLGLRLIYFSYDVKMKEKGDIPEGYSVSREKKERFSLILESASTNQTSMYLCASSTETVIYSNQPQHFGDGTRLSIL.